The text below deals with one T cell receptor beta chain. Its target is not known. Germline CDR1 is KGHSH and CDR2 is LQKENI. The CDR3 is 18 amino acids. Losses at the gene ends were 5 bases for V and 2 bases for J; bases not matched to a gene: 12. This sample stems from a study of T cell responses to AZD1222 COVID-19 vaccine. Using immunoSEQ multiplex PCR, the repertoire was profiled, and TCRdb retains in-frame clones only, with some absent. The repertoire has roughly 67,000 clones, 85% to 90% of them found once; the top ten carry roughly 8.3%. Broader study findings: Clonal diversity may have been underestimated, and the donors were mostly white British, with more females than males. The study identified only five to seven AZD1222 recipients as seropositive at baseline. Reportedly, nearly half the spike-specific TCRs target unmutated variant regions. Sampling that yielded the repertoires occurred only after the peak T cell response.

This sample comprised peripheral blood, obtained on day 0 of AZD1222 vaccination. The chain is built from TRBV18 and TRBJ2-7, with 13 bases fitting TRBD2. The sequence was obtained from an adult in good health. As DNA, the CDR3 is TGTGCCAGCTCATCTCCTTTCATTGGGACTAGCGGGGCCTACGAGCAGTACTTC. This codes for CASSSPFIGTSGAYEQYF.